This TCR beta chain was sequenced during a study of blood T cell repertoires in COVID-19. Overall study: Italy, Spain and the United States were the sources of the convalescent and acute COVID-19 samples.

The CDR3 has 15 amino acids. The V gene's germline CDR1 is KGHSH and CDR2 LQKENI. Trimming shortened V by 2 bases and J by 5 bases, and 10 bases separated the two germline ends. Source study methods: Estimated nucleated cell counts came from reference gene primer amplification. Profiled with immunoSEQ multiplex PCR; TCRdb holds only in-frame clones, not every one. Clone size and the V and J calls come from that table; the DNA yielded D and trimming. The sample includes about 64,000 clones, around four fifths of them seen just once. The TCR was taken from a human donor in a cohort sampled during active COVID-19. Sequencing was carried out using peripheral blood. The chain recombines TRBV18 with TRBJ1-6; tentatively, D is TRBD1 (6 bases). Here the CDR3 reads CASSPAGVHNSPLHF. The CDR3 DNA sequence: TGTGCCAGCTCACCAGCAGGGGTGCATAATTCACCCCTCCACTTT.